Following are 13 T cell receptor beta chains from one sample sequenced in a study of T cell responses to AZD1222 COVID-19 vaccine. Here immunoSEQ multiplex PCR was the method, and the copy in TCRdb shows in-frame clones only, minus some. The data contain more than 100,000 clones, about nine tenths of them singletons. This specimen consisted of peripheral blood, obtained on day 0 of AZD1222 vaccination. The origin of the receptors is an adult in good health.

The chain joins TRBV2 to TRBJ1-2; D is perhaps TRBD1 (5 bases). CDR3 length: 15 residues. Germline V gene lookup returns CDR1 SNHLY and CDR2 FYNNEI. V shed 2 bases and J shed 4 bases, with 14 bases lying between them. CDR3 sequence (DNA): TGTGCCAGCAGTGAACTCGGGCAGGGCGCCTATGGCTACACCTTC. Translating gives CASSELGQGAYGYTF.

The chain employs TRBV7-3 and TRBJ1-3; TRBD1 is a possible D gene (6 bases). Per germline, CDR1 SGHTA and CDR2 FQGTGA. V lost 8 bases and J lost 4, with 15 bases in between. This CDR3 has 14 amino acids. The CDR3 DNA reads TGTGCCAGCCTCGATACAGGGTGGGGAAACACCATATATTTT. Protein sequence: CASLDTGWGNTIYF.

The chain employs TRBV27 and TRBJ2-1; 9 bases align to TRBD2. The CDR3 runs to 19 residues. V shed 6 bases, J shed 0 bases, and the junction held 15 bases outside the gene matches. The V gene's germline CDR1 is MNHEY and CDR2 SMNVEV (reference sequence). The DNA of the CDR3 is TGTGCCAGCAGCTCCTTGACTAGCGGCCATTCTAGCTCCTACAATGAGCAGTTCTTC. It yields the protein CASSSLTSGHSSSYNEQFF.

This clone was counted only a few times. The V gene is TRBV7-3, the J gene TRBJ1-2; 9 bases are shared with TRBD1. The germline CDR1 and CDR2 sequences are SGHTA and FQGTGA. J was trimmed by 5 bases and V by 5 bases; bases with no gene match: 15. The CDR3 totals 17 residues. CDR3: CASSPGQGRHGQYGYTF. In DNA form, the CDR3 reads TGTGCCAGCAGCCCCGGACAGGGGCGTCATGGACAATATGGCTACACCTTC. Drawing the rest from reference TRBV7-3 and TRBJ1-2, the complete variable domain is GAGVSQTPSNKVTEKGKYVELRCDPISGHTALYWYRQSLGQGPEFLIYFQGTGAADDSGLPNDRFFAVRPEGSVSTLKIQRTERGDSAVYLCASSPGQGRHGQYGYTFGSGTRLTVV.

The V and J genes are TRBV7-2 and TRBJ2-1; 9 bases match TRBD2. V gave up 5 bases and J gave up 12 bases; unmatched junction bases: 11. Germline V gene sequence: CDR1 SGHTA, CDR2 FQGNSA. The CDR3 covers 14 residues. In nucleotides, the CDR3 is TGTGCCAGCAGCCCAAGTCGGCTAGCGGGGCCGCAGTTCTTC. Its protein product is CASSPSRLAGPQFF.

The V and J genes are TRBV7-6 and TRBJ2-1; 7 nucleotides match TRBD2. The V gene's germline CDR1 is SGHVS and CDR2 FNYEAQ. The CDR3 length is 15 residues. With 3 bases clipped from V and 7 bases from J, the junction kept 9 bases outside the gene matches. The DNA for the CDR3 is TGTGCCAGCAGCTTTAATCAGCGGGGAGGGAATGAGCAGTTCTTC. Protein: CASSFNQRGGNEQFF. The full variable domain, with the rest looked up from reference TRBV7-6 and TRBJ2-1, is GAGVSQSPRYKVTKRGQDVALRCDPISGHVSLYWYRQALGQGPEFLTYFNYEAQQDKSGLPNDRFSAERPEGSISTLTIQRTEQRDSAMYRCASSFNQRGGNEQFFGPGTRLTVL.

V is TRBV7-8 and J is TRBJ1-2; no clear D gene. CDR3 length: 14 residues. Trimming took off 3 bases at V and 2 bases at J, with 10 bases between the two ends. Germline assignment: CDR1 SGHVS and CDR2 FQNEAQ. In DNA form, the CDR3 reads TGTGCCAGCAGCTTGGGTTTGGGGAACTATGGCTACACCTTC. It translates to CASSLGLGNYGYTF.

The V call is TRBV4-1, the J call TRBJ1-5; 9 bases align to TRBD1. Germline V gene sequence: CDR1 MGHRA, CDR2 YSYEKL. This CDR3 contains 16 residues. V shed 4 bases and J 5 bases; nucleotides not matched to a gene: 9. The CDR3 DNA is TGCGCCAGCAGCCCCGAAGCGGGACAGGGACATCAGCCCCAGCATTTT. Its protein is CASSPEAGQGHQPQHF.

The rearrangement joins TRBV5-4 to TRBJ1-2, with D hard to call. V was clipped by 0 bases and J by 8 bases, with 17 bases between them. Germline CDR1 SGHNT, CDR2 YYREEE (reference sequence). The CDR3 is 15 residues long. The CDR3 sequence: CASSLEQIAGEGYTF. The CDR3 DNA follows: TGTGCCAGCAGCTTGGAACAAATCGCTGGGGAAGGCTACACCTTC.

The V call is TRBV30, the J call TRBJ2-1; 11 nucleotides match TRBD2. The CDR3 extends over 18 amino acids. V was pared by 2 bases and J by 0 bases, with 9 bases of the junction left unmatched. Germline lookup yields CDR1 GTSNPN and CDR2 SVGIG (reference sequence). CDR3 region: CAWSPGLAARSSYNEQFF. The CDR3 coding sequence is TGTGCCTGGAGTCCGGGACTAGCGGCCAGAAGCTCCTACAATGAGCAGTTCTTC.

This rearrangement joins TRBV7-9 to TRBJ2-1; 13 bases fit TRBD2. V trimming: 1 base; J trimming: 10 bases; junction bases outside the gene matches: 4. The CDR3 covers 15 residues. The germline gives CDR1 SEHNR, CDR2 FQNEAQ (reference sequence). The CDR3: CASSLGLAGGSEQFF. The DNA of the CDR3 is TGTGCCAGCAGCTTAGGACTAGCGGGAGGAAGCGAGCAGTTCTTC.

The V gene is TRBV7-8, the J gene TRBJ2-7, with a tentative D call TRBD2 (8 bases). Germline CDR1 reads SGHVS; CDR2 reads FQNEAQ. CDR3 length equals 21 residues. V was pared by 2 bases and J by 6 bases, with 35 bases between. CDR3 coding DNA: TGTGCCAGCAGCTTATCAACTATTACAGGGGTCGATGGCGGGAGGAAGGTCGAGCAGTACTTC. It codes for CASSLSTITGVDGGRKVEQYF.

The CDR3 sequence is CATSDFTRPNEQFF. The CDR3 bases are TGTGCCACCAGTGATTTTACCCGACCCAATGAGCAGTTCTTC. The chain combines TRBV24-1 with TRBJ2-1; no clear D. V was shortened by 1 base and J by 6 bases, with 9 bases between the two germline ends. Per the germline V gene, CDR1 is KGHDR and CDR2 is SFDVKD. This CDR3 is 14 amino acids long.